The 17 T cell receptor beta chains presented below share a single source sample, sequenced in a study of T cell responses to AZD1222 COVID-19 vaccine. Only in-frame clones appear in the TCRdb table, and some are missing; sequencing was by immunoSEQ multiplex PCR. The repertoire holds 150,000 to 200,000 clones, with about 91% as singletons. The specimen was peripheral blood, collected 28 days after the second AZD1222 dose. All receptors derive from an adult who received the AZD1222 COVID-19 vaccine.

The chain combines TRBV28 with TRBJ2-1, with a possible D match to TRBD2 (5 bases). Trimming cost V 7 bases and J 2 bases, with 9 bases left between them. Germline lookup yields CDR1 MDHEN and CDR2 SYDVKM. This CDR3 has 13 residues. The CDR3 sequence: CASIKGAYNEQFF. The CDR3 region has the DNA TGTGCCAGCATCAAGGGAGCCTACAATGAGCAGTTCTTC.

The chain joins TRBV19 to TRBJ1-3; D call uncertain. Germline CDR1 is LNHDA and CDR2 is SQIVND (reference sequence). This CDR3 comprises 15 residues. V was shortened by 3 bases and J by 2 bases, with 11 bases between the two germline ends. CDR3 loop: CASSMAGIPGNTIYF. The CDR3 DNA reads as TGTGCCAGTAGTATGGCAGGCATCCCTGGAAACACCATATATTTT.

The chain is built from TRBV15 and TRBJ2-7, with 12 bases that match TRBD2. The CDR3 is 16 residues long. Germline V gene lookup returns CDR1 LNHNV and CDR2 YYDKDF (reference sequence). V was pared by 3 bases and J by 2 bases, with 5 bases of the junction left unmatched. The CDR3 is CATSRLASGRAYEQYF. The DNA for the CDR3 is TGTGCCACCAGCAGGCTAGCTAGCGGGAGGGCCTACGAGCAGTACTTC.

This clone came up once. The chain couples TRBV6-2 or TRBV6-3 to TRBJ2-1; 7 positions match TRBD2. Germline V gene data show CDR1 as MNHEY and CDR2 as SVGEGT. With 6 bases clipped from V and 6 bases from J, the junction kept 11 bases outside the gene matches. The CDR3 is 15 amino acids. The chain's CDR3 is CASSRKGLRGNEQFF. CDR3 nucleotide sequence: TGTGCCAGCAGCCGAAAGGGACTACGGGGCAATGAGCAGTTCTTC.

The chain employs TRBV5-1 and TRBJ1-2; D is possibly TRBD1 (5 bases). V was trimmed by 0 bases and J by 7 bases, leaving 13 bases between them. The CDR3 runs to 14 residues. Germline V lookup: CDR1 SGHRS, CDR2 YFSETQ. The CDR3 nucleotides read TGCGCCAGCAGCTTGGGGTCCAGGGAGGGTGGCTACACCTTC. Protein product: CASSLGSREGGYTF.

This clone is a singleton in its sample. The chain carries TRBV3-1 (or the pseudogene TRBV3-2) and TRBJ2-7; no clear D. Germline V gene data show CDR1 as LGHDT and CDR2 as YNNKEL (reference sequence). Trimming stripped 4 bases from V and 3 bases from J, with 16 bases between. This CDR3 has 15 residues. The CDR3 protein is CASSPASDPNYEQYF. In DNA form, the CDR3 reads TGTGCCAGCAGCCCCGCCTCGGACCCTAACTACGAGCAGTACTTC.

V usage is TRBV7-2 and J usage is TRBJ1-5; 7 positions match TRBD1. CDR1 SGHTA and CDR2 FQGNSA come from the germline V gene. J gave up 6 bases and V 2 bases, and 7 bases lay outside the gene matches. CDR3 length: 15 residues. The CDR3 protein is CASSLQGVGSQPQHF. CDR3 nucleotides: TGTGCCAGCAGCTTACAGGGGGTGGGTAGTCAGCCCCAGCATTTT.

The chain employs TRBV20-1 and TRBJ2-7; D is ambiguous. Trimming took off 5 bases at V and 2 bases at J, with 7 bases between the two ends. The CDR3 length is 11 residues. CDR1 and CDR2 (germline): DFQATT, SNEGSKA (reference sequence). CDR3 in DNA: TGCAGTGCTGGTACTACCTACGAGCAGTACTTC. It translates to CSAGTTYEQYF.

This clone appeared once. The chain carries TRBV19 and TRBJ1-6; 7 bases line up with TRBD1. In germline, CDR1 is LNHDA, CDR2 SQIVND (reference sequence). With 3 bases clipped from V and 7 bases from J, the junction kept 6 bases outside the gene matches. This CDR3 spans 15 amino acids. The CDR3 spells CASSIPQGTNSPLHF. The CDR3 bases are TGTGCCAGTAGTATCCCACAGGGGACAAATTCACCCCTCCACTTT.

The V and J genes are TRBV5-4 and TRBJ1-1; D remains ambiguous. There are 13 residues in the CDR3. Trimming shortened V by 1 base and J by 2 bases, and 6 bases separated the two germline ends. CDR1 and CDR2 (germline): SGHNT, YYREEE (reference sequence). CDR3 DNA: TGTGCCAGCAGCTTGACACGTAACACTGAAGCTTTCTTT. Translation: CASSLTRNTEAFF. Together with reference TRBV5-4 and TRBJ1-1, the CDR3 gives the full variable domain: ETGVTQSPTHLIKTRGQQVTLRCSSQSGHNTVSWYQQALGQGPQFIFQYYREEENGRGNFPPRFSGLQFPNYSSELNVNALELDDSALYLCASSLTRNTEAFFGQGTRLTVV.

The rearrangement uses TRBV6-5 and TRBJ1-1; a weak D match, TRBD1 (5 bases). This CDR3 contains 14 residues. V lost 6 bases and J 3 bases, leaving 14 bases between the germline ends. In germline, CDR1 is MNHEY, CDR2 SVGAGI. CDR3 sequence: CASRGTATYTEAFF. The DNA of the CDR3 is TGTGCCAGCAGAGGGACCGCTACCTACACTGAAGCTTTCTTT.

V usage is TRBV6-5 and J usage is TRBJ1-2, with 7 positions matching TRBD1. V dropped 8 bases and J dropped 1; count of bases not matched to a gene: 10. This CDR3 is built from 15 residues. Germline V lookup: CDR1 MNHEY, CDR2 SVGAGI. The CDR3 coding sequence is TGTGCCAGCTGGAAGGGGGCAGGGGTTAACTATGGCTACACCTTC. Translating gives CASWKGAGVNYGYTF.

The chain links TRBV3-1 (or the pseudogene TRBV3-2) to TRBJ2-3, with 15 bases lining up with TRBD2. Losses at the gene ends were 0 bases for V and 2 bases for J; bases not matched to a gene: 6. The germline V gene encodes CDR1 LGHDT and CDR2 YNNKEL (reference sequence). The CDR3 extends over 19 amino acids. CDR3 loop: CASSQEPGLAGGPTDTQYF. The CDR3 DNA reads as TGTGCCAGCAGCCAAGAACCGGGACTAGCGGGGGGTCCCACAGATACGCAGTATTTT.

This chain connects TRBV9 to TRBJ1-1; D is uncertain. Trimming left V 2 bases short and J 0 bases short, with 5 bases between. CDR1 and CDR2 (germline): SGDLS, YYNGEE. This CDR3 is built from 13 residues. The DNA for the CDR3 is TGTGCCAGCAGCGTTCAGCTGAACACTGAAGCTTTCTTT. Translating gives CASSVQLNTEAFF.

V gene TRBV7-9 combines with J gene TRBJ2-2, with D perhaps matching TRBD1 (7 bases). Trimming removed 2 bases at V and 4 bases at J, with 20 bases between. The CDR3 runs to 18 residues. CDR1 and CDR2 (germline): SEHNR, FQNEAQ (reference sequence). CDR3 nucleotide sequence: TGTGCCAGCAGCTTAACCCCCCCCGGGCAGGGGGGCACCGGGGAGCTGTTTTTT. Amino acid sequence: CASSLTPPGQGGTGELFF.

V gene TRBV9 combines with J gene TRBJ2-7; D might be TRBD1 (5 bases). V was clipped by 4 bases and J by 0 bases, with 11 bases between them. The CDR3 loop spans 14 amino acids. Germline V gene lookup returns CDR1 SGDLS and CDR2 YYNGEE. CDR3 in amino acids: CASSPQGNSYEQYF. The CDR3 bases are TGTGCCAGCAGCCCCCAGGGCAACTCCTACGAGCAGTACTTC. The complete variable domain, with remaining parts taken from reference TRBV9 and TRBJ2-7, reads DSGVTQTPKHLITATGQRVTLRCSPRSGDLSVYWYQQSLDQGLQFLIQYYNGEERAKGNILERFSAQQFPDLHSELNLSSLELGDSALYFCASSPQGNSYEQYFGPGTRLTVT.

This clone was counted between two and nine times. CDR3 protein: CAWKMTGTNTGELFF. DNA for the CDR3: TGTGCCTGGAAAATGACAGGTACGAACACCGGGGAGCTGTTTTTT. The genes are TRBV30 and TRBJ2-2; a weak D match, TRBD1 (6 bases). CDR1 and CDR2 (germline): GTSNPN, SVGIG (reference sequence). This CDR3 is 15 amino acids long. Trimming shortened V by 4 bases and J by 0 bases, and 12 bases separated the two germline ends.